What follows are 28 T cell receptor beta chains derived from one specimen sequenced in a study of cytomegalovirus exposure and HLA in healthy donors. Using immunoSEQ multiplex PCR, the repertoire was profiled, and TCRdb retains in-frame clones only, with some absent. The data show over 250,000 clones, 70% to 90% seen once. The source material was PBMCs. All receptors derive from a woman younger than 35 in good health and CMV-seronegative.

CDR3 amino acids: CASSYSQLPDSPLHF. Written as DNA, the CDR3 is TGTGCCAGCAGTTACTCACAGTTGCCCGATTCACCCCTCCACTTT. The chain joins TRBV6-5 to TRBJ1-6; unclear D gene. This CDR3 has 15 amino acids. Trimming shortened V by 0 bases and J by 8 bases, and 11 bases separated the two germline ends. Germline V CDR1 and CDR2: MNHEY, SVGAGI.

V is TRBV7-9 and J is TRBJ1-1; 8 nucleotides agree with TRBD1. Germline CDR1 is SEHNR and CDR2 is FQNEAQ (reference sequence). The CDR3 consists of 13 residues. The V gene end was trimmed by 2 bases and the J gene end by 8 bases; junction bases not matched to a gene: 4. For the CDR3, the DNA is TGTGCCAGCAGCTTATTCACAGGGGGGGAAGCTTTCTTT. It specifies CASSLFTGGEAFF.

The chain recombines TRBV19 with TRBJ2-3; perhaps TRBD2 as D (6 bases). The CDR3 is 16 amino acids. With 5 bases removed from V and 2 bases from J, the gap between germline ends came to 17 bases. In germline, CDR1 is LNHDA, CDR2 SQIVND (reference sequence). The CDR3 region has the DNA TGTGCCAGTAGTCTTATCTTAGCGGCTTACACAGATACGCAGTATTTT. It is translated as CASSLILAAYTDTQYF.

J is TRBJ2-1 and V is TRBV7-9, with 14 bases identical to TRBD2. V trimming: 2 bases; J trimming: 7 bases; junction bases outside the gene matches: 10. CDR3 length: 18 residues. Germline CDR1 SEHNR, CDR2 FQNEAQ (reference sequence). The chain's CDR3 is CASSLRGLAGASLNEQFF. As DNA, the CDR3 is TGTGCCAGCAGCTTACGGGGACTAGCGGGGGCCTCGTTGAATGAGCAGTTCTTC.

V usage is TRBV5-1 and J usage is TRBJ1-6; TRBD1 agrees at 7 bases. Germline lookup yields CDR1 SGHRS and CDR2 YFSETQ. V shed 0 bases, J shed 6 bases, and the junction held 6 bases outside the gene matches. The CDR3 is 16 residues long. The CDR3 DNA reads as TGCGCCAGCAGCTTGGGACAGGGTGTAGGTAATTCACCCCTCCACTTT. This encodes CASSLGQGVGNSPLHF.

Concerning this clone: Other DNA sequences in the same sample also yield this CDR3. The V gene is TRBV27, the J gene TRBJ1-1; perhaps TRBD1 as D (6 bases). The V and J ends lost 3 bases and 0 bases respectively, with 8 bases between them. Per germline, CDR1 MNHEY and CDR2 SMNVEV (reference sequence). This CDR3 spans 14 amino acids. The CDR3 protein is CASSLRGMNTEAFF. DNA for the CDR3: TGTGCCAGCAGTTTGAGGGGGATGAACACTGAAGCTTTCTTT.

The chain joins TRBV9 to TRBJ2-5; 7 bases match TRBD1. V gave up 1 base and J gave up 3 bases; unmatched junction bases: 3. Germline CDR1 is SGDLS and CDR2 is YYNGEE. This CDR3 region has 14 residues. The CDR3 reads CASSVRGPEETQYF. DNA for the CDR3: TGTGCCAGCAGCGTAAGGGGGCCTGAAGAGACCCAGTACTTC.

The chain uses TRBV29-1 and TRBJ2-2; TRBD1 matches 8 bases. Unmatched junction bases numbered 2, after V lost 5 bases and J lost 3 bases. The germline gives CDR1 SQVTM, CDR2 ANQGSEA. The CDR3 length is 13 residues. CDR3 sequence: CSVSRGHTGELFF. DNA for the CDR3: TGCAGCGTTTCCAGGGGGCACACCGGGGAGCTGTTTTTT.

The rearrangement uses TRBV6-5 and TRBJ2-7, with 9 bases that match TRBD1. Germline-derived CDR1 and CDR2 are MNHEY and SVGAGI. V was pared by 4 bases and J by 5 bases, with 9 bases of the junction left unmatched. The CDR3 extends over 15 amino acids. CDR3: CASSSSGTGLNEQYF. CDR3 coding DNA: TGTGCCAGCAGTTCCTCCGGGACAGGGCTCAACGAGCAGTACTTC.

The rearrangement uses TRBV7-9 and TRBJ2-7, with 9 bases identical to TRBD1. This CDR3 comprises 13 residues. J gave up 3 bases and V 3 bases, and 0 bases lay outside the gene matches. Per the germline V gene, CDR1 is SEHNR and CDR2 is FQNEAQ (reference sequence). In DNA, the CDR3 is TGTGCCAGCAGCTTGACAGGGGGCTACGAGCAGTACTTC. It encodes CASSLTGGYEQYF.

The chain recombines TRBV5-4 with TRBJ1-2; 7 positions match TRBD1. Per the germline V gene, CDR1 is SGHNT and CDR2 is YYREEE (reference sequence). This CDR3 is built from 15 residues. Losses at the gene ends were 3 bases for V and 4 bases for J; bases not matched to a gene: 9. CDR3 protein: CASSSQPGQIYGYTF. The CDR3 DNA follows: TGTGCCAGCAGCTCTCAACCGGGACAGATCTATGGCTACACCTTC.

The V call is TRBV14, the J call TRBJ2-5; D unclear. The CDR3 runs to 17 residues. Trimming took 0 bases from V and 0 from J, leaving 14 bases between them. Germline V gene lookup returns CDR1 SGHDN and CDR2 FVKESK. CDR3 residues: CASSQDPIGRYQETQYF. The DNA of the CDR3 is TGTGCCAGCAGCCAAGACCCCATCGGCAGGTACCAAGAGACCCAGTACTTC.

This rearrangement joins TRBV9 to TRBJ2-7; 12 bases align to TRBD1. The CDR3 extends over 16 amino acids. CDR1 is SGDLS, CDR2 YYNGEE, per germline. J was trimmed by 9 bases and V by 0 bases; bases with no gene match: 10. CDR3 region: CASSVDSGTGGTVQYF. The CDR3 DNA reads TGTGCCAGCAGCGTAGATTCGGGGACAGGGGGCACAGTGCAGTACTTC.

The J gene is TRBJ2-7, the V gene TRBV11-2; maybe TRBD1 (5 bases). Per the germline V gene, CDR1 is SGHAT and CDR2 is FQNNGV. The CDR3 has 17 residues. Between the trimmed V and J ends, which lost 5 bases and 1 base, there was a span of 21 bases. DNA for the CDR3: TGTGCCAGCAGCCCTTTTTTCGGTCAGGGCGAGTCCTACGAGCAGTACTTC. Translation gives CASSPFFGQGESYEQYF.

Here the CDR3 DNA reads TGTGCCAGTAGTTCCCCCGGGACAAAAGAGACCCAGTACTTC. It specifies CASSSPGTKETQYF. The gene calls are TRBV19 and TRBJ2-5, with a tentative D call TRBD1 (6 bases). The germline V gene encodes CDR1 LNHDA and CDR2 SQIVND (reference sequence). This CDR3 has 14 residues. V was cut by 5 bases and J by 3 bases, with 13 bases left in between.

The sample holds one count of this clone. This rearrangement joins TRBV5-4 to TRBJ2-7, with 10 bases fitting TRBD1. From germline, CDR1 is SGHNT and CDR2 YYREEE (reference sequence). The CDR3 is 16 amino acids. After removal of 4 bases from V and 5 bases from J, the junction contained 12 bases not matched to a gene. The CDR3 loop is CASSRSNDRGRNEQYF. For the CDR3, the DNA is TGTGCCAGCAGCCGCTCAAATGACAGGGGGCGGAACGAGCAGTACTTC.

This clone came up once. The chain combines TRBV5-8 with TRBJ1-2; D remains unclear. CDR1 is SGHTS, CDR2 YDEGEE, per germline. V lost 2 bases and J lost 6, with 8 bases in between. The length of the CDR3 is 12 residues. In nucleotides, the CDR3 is TGTGCCAGCAGCTTTAAATCGGATGGCTACACCTTC. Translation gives CASSFKSDGYTF.

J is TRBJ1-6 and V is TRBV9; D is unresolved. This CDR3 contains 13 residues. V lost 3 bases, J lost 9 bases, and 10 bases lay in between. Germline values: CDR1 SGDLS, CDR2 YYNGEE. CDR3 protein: CASSAQAGSPLHF. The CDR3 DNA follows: TGTGCCAGCAGCGCGCAAGCTGGTTCACCCCTCCACTTT.

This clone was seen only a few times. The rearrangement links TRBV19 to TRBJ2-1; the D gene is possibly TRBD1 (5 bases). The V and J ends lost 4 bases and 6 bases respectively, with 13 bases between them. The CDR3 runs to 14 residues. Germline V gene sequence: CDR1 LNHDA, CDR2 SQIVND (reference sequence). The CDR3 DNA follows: TGTGCCAGTAGTAAGGGGAAGAACCCCAATGAGCAGTTCTTC. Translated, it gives CASSKGKNPNEQFF.

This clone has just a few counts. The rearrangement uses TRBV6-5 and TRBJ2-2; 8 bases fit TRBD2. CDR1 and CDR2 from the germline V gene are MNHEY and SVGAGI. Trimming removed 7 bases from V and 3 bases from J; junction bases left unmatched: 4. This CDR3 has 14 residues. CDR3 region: CASTHGGDTGELFF. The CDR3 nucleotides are TGTGCCAGCACTCACGGGGGGGACACCGGGGAGCTGTTTTTT.

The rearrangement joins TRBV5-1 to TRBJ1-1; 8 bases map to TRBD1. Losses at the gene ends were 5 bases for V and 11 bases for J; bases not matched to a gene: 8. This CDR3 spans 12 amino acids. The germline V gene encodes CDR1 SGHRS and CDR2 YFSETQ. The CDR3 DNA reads TGCGCCAGCAGAGGACAGGGAATAGGGGCTTTCTTT. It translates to CASRGQGIGAFF.

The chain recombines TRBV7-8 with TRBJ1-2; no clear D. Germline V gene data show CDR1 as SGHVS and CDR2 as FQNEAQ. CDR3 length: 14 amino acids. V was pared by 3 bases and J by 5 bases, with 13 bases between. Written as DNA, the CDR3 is TGTGCCAGCAGCTTGACCGGGGAAGGGTATGGCTACACCTTC. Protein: CASSLTGEGYGYTF.

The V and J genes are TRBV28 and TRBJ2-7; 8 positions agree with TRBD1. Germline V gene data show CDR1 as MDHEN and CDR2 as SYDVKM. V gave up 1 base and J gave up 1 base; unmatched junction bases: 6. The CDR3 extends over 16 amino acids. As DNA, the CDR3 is TGTGCCAGCAGTTTATTCGAGGGACAGGTTTCCTACGAGCAGTACTTC. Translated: CASSLFEGQVSYEQYF.

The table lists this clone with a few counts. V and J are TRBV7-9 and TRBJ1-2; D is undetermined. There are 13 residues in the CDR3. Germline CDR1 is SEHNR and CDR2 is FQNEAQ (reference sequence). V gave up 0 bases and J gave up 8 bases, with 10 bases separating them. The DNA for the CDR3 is TGTGCCAGCAGCTTAGCTCGGGGTCGGGGCTACACCTTC. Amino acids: CASSLARGRGYTF.

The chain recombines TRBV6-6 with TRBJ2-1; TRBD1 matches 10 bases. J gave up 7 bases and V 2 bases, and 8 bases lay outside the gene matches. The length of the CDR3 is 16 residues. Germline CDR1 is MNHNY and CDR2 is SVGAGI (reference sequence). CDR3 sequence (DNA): TGTGCCAGCAGTTACCCTAAGGACAGGGGGAAGAATGAGCAGTTCTTC. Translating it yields CASSYPKDRGKNEQFF.

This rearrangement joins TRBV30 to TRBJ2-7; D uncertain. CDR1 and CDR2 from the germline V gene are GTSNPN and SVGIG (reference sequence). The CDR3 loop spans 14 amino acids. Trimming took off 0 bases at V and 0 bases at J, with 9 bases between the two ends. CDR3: CAWSVRVNSYEQYF. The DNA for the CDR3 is TGTGCCTGGAGTGTACGGGTAAACTCCTACGAGCAGTACTTC.

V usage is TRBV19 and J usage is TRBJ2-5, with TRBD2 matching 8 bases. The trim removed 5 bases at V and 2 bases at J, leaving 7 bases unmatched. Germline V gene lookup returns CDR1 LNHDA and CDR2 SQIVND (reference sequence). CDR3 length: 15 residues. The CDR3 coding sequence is TGTGCCAGTAGTTCGACTAGCGCGCCGCAAGAGACCCAGTACTTC. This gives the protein CASSSTSAPQETQYF.

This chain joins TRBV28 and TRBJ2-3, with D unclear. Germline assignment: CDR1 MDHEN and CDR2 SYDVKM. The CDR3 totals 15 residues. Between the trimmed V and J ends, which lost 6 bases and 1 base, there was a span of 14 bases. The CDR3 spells CASSVTRLGTDTQYF. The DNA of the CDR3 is TGTGCCAGCAGCGTGACGAGGTTGGGCACAGATACGCAGTATTTT.